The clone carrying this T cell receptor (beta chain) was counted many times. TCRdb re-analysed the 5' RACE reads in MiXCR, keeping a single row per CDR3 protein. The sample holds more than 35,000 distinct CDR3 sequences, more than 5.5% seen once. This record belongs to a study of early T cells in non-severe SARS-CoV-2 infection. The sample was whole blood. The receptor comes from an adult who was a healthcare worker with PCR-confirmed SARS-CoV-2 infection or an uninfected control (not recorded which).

The CDR3 DNA reads as TGTGCCAGCAGCTTAACGGATAATTCACCCCTCCACTTT. Translating it yields CASSLTDNSPLHF. The chain has TRBV7-3 and TRBJ1-6, with D uncertain. The germline V gene encodes CDR1 SGHTA and CDR2 FQGTGA. Deletions cut 0 bases from V and 5 bases from J, with 2 bases between. This CDR3 region has 13 residues.